This T cell receptor (beta chain) was sequenced in a study of neurological immune-mediated disorders. The cDNA came from 5'RACE with 10-nucleotide random UMIs. One entry per CDR3 protein, called by TCRdb with MiXCR from the 5' RACE reads. The table has some 54,000 distinct CDR3 sequences, around a tenth seen once. Time point denoted: longitudinal time-point 1 (baseline). Preparation of the unsorted libraries drew on 2 million PBMCs stored at -80 C. CDR3 length: 12 amino acids. V lost 8 bases, J lost 4 bases, and 11 bases lay in between. This TCR came from a male donor with HTLV-1-associated myelopathy (HAM/TSP). The chain has TRBV12-3 or TRBV12-4 and TRBJ1-2; no firm D call. The sample comprised PBMCs. The CDR3 reads CASGEGIYGYTF. CDR3 in DNA: TGTGCCAGCGGGGAGGGTATCTATGGCTACACCTTC.